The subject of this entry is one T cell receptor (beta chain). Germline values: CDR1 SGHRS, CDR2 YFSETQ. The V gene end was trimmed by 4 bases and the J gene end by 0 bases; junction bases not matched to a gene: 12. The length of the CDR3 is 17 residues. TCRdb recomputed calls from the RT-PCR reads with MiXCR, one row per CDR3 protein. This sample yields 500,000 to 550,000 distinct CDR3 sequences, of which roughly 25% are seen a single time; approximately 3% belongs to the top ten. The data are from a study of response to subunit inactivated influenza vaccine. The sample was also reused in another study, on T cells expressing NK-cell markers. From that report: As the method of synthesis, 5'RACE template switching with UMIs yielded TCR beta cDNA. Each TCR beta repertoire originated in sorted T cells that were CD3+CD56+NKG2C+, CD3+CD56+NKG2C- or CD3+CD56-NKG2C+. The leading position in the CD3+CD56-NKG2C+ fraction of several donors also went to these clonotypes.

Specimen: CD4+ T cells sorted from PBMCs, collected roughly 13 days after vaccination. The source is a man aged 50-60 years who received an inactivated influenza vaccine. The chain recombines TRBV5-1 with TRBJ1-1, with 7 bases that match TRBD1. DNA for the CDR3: TGCGCCAGCAGCCTAAAGGGACAGACAAACATGAACACTGAAGCTTTCTTT. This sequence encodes CASSLKGQTNMNTEAFF.